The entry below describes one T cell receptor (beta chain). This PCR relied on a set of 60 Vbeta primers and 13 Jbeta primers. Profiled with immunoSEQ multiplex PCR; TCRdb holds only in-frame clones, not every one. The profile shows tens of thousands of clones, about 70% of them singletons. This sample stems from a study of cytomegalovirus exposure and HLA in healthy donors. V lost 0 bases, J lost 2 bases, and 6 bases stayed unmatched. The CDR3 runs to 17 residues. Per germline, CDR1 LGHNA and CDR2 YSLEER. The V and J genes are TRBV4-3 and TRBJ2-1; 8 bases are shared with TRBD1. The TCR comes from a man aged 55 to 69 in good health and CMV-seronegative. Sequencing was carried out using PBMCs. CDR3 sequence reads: CASSQDQGQGTYNEQFF. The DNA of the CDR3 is TGCGCCAGCAGCCAAGATCAAGGACAGGGAACCTACAATGAGCAGTTCTTC.